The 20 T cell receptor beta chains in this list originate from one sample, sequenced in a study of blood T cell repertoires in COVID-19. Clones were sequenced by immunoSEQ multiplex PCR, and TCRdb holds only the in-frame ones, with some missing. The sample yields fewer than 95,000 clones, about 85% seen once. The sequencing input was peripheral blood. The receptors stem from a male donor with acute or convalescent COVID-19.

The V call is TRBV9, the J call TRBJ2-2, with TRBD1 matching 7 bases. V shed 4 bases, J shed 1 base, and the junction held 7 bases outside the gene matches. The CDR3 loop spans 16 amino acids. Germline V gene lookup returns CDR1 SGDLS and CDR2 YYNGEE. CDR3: CASSFRQGRNTGELFF. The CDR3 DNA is TGTGCCAGCAGCTTCCGACAGGGTCGGAACACCGGGGAGCTGTTTTTT.

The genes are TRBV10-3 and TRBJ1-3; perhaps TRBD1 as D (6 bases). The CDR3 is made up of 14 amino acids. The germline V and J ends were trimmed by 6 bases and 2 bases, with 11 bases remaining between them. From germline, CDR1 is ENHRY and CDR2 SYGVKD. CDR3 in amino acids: CAIRVDSPGNTIYF. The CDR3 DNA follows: TGTGCCATCAGAGTGGACAGTCCTGGAAACACCATATATTTT.

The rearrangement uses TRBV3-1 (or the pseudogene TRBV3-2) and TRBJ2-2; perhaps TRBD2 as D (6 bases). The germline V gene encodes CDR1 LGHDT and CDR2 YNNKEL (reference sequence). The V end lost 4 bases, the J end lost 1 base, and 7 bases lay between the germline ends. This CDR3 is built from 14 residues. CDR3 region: CASSRGLNTGELFF. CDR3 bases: TGTGCCAGCAGCCGGGGACTGAACACCGGGGAGCTGTTTTTT.

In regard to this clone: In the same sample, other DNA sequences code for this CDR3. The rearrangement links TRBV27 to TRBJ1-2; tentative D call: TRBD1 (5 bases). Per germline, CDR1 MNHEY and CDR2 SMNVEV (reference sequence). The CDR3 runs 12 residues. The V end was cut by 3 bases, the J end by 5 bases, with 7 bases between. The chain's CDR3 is CASSLSGYGYTF. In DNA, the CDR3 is TGTGCCAGCAGTTTGTCAGGGTATGGCTACACCTTC.

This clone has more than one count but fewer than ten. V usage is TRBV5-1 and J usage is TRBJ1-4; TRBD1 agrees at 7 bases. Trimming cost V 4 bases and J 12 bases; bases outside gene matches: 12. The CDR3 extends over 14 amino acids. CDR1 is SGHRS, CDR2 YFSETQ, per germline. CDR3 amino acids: CASSPDRVGGELFF. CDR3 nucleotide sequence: TGCGCCAGCAGCCCCGACAGGGTCGGTGGGGAACTGTTTTTT.

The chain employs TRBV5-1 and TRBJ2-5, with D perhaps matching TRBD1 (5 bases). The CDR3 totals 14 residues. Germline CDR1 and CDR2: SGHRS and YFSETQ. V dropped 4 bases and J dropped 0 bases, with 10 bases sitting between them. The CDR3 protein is CASSKDIDQETQYF. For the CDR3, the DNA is TGCGCCAGCAGCAAGGACATCGACCAAGAGACCCAGTACTTC.

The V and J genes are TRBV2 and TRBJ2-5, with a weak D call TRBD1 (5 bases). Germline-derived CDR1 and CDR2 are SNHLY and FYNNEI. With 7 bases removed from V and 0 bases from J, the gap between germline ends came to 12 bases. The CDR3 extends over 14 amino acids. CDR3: CASIDWGDQETQYF. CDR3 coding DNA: TGTGCCAGCATTGATTGGGGCGACCAAGAGACCCAGTACTTC.

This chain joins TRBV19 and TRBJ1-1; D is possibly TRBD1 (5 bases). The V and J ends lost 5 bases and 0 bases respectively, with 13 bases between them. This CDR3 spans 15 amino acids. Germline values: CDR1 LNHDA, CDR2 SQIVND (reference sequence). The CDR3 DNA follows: TGTGCCAGTAGTCCGCGACAGACTCTGAACACTGAAGCTTTCTTT. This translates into CASSPRQTLNTEAFF.

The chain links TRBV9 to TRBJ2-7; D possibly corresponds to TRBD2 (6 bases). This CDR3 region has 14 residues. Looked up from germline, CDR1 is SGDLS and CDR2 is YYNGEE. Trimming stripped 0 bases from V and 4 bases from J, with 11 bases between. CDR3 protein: CASSVAEGRYEQYF. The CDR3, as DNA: TGTGCCAGCAGCGTAGCTGAGGGGAGGTACGAGCAGTACTTC.

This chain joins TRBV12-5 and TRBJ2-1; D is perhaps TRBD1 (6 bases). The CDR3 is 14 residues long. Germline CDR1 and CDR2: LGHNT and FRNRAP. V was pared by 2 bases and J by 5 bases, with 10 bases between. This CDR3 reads CASGLRPGDNEQFF. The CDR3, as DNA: TGTGCTAGTGGTTTGAGGCCAGGGGACAATGAGCAGTTCTTC. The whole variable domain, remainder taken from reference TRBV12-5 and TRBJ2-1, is DARVTQTPRHKVTEMGQEVTMRCQPILGHNTVFWYRQTMMQGLELLAYFRNRAPLDDSGMPKDRFSAEMPDATLATLKIQPSEPRDSAVYFCASGLRPGDNEQFFGPGTRLTVL.

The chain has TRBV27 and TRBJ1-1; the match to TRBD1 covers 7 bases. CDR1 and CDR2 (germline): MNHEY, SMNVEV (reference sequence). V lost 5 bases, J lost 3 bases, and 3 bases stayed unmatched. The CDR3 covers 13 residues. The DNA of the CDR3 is TGTGCCAGCAGTCCGGGACAGTACACTGAAGCTTTCTTT. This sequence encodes CASSPGQYTEAFF.

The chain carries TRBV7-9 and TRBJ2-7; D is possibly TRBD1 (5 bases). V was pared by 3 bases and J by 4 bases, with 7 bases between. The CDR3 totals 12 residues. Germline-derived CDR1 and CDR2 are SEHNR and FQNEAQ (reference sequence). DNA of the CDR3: TGTGCCAGCAGCTTGCAGGGTTACGAGCAGTACTTC. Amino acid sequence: CASSLQGYEQYF.

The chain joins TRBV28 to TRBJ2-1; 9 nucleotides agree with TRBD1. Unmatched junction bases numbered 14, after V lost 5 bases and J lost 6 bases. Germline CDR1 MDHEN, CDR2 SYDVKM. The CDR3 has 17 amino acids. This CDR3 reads CASSGPRIGTGFNEQFF. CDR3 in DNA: TGTGCCAGCAGTGGCCCCCGCATCGGGACAGGGTTCAATGAGCAGTTCTTC. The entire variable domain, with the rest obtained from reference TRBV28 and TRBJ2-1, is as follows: DVKVTQSSRYLVKRTGEKVFLECVQDMDHENMFWYRQDPGLGLRLIYFSYDVKMKEKGDIPEGYSVSREKKERFSLILESASTNQTSMYLCASSGPRIGTGFNEQFFGPGTRLTVL.

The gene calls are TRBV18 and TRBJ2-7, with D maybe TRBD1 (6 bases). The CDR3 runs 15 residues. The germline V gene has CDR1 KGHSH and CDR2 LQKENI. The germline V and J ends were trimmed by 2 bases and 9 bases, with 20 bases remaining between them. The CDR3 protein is CASSPGGRDTGGQYF. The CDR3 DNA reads TGTGCCAGCTCACCAGGAGGAAGGGACACCGGCGGGCAGTACTTC.

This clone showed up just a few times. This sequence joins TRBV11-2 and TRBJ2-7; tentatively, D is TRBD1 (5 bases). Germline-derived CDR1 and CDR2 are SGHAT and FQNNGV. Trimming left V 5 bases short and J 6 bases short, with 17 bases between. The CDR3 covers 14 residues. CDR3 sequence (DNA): TGTGCCAGCAGCACGACCCAGGGCACGCCCGAGCAGTACTTC. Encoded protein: CASSTTQGTPEQYF.

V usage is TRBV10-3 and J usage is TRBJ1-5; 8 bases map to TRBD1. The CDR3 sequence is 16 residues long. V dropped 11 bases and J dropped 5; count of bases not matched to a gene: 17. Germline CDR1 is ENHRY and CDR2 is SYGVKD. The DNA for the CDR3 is TGTGCCGCCCGATCAGGGGGCGCGGGTGGGGATCAGCCCCAGCATTTT. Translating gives CAARSGGAGGDQPQHF.

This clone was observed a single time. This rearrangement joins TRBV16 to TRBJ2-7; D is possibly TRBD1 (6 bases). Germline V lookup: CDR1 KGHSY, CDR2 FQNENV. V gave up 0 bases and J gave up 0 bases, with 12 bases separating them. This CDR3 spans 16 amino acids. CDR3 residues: CASSQSRTDSSYEQYF. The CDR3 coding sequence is TGTGCCAGCAGCCAATCACGGACAGATAGCTCCTACGAGCAGTACTTC.

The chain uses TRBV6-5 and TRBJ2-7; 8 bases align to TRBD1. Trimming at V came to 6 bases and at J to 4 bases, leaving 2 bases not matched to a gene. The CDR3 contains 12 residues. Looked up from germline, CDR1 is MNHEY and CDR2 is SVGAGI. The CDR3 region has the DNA TGTGCCAGCAGGGACAGGGTTTACGAGCAGTACTTC. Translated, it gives CASRDRVYEQYF.

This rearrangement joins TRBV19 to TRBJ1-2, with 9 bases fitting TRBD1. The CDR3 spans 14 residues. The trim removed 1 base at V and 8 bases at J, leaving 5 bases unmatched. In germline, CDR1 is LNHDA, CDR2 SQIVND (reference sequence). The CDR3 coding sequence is TGTGCCAGTAGTATAGGGACAGGGGCGGGCGGCTACACCTTC. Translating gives CASSIGTGAGGYTF.

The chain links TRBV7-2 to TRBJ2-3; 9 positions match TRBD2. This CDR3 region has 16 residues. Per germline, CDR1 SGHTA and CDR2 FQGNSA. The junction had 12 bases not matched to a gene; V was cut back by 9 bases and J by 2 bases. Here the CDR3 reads CARPQRGAEFTDTQYF. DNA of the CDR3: TGTGCCAGACCCCAGCGGGGGGCGGAATTCACAGATACGCAGTATTTT. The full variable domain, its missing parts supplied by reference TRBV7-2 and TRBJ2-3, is GAGVSQSPSNKVTEKGKDVELRCDPISGHTALYWYRQSLGQGLEFLIYFQGNSAPDKSGLPSDRFSAERTGGSVSTLTIQRTQQEDSAVYLCARPQRGAEFTDTQYFGPGTRLTVL.